This T cell receptor beta chain comes out of a study of blood T cells in healthy people across ages. The CDR3 loop spans 11 amino acids. Germline V gene sequence: CDR1 SQVTM, CDR2 ANQGSEA. Deletions cut 3 bases from V and 16 bases from J, with 16 bases between. Note on this clonotype: Its antigen is undetermined.

Whole-study results and caveats: Estimates of diversity drawn from one million T cells were considered underestimates.

The people who gave samples were healthy Caucasians from Russia, aged roughly 6 to 100. Every participating donor contributed 8 to 10 milliliters of peripheral blood through a draw. Using a J-beta primer mix together with a sample-barcoded 5' primer, a second PCR was run for roughly 7 to 12 cycles. MiXCR, applied by TCRdb to the 5' RACE reads, yields one record per CDR3 protein. The sample yields roughly 900,000 distinct CDR3 sequences, about 30% seen once. What was sequenced was blood. V is TRBV29-1 and J is TRBJ2-1, with D possibly TRBD2 on 6 matching bases. The TCR sequence derives from a woman of 80 years or more in good health. In DNA form, the CDR3 reads TGCAGCGTTGAGGGGCGGGGCGGGTTTTTCTTC. Protein: CSVEGRGGFFF.